A single sample is the source of the 26 T cell receptor beta chains below, sequenced in a study of blood T cell repertoires in COVID-19. The data were produced by immunoSEQ multiplex PCR, yet TCRdb's version contains in-frame clones alone and is incomplete. The data contain tens of thousands of clones, roughly 82% of them seen just once; the ten biggest clones take up approximately 13%. The source material was peripheral blood. The receptors originated from a woman older than 75 with acute or convalescent COVID-19.

The chain recombines TRBV18 with TRBJ1-3; a possible D gene is TRBD1 (6 bases). V lost 3 bases to trimming and J lost 1 base, with 13 bases between them. CDR3 length: 16 amino acids. Germline CDR1 and CDR2: KGHSH and LQKENI. Here the CDR3 DNA reads TGTGCCAGCTCACCCACCGGGACACCGTCTGGAAACACCATATATTTT. Its protein product is CASSPTGTPSGNTIYF.

The chain couples TRBV5-1 to TRBJ2-3; no clear D. The germline gives CDR1 SGHRS, CDR2 YFSETQ. This CDR3 region has 14 residues. V lost 0 bases and J 0 bases, leaving 5 bases between the germline ends. The DNA for the CDR3 is TGCGCCAGCAGCTTGGCGCGTAGCACAGATACGCAGTATTTT. Translating gives CASSLARSTDTQYF.

The gene calls are TRBV15 and TRBJ1-3; possibly TRBD1 for D (5 bases). This CDR3 region has 14 residues. V shed 3 bases and J shed 3 bases, with 9 bases lying between them. CDR1 and CDR2 from the germline V gene are LNHNV and YYDKDF (reference sequence). CDR3 in amino acids: CATSRTANGNTIYF. DNA of the CDR3: TGTGCCACCAGCAGGACAGCTAATGGAAACACCATATATTTT.

This clone turned up a few times. The chain employs TRBV7-9 and TRBJ1-2; tentatively, D is TRBD1 (5 bases). CDR1 and CDR2 from the germline V gene are SEHNR and FQNEAQ (reference sequence). This CDR3 is built from 15 residues. Trimming took off 1 base at V and 4 bases at J, with 13 bases between the two ends. The CDR3 loop reads CASSLGGGVAYGYTF. In DNA form, the CDR3 reads TGTGCCAGCAGCTTAGGGGGAGGGGTGGCCTATGGCTACACCTTC.

The chain carries TRBV28 and TRBJ2-7; D call uncertain. The V end was cut by 2 bases, the J end by 4 bases, with 12 bases between. Germline CDR1 reads MDHEN; CDR2 reads SYDVKM. The CDR3 totals 14 residues. CDR3: CASSLPGDPYEQYF. As DNA, the CDR3 is TGTGCCAGCAGTTTACCAGGCGACCCGTACGAGCAGTACTTC.

This sequence joins TRBV10-2 and TRBJ2-1; TRBD2 matches 11 bases. Trimming removed 7 bases from V and 12 bases from J; junction bases left unmatched: 11. The V gene's germline CDR1 is WSHSY and CDR2 SAAADI. The CDR3 consists of 14 residues. This CDR3 reads CASIGTSGFSGQFF. The CDR3 DNA sequence: TGCGCCAGCATCGGGACTAGCGGCTTCTCGGGGCAGTTCTTC.

This chain joins TRBV5-6 and TRBJ2-1, with 10 bases lining up with TRBD2. This CDR3 region has 14 residues. Germline V gene lookup returns CDR1 SGHDT and CDR2 YYEEEE. J lost 9 bases, V lost 1 base, and 4 bases had no gene match. CDR3 DNA sequence: TGTGCCAGCAGCTTGAGCGGGAGGGCGTCTGAGCAGTTCTTC. Translation: CASSLSGRASEQFF.

This sequence joins TRBV30 and TRBJ2-1, with 8 bases identical to TRBD2. The CDR3 is 15 residues long. V was pared by 2 bases and J by 5 bases, with 8 bases of the junction left unmatched. The germline V gene encodes CDR1 GTSNPN and CDR2 SVGIG (reference sequence). The CDR3 DNA is TGTGCCTGGAGTCCTCCCCTCGGGAGGGACAATGAGCAGTTCTTC. Its protein is CAWSPPLGRDNEQFF.

This clone appeared once. The V call is TRBV5-1, the J call TRBJ2-5, with D possibly matching TRBD1 (5 bases). Germline V CDR1 and CDR2: SGHRS, YFSETQ. The V end was cut by 4 bases, the J end by 2 bases, with 15 bases between. The length of the CDR3 is 15 residues. The CDR3 nucleotides are TGCGCCAGCAGCCTGGACGGACAAATACAAGAGACCCAGTACTTC. As protein: CASSLDGQIQETQYF.

This clone was picked up a small number of times. The chain carries TRBV6-5 and TRBJ1-1; D is undetermined. In germline, CDR1 is MNHEY, CDR2 SVGAGI. The CDR3 loop spans 15 amino acids. V was cut by 0 bases and J by 5 bases, with 13 bases left in between. CDR3 in amino acids: CASSYSRGIGTEAFF. The DNA for the CDR3 is TGTGCCAGCAGTTACTCGAGAGGGATTGGAACTGAAGCTTTCTTT.

The chain links TRBV7-8 to TRBJ2-1, with 10 bases fitting TRBD2. Germline CDR1 and CDR2: SGHVS and FQNEAQ. The CDR3 runs to 16 residues. The V and J ends lost 6 bases and 9 bases, in that order; junction bases with no gene match: 14. Here the CDR3 reads CASSSLGAGGPGEQFF. CDR3 sequence (DNA): TGTGCCAGCAGTTCACTAGGAGCGGGAGGGCCAGGTGAGCAGTTCTTC.

This clone occurred once. The CDR3 nucleotides read TGTGCCAGCAGCTTCGGGAGGGATACGCAGTATTTT. It translates to CASSFGRDTQYF. The chain has TRBV7-2 and TRBJ2-3; 7 bases fit TRBD2. This CDR3 has 12 amino acids. The ends lost 3 bases at V and 6 bases at J; junction bases unmatched: 0. The germline CDR1 and CDR2 sequences are SGHTA and FQGNSA.

This chain uses TRBV18 with TRBJ1-3; 7 bases are shared with TRBD1. Trimming at V came to 2 bases and at J to 0 bases, leaving 13 bases not matched to a gene. The CDR3 has 19 amino acids. Per the germline V gene, CDR1 is KGHSH and CDR2 is LQKENI. The CDR3 DNA is TGTGCCAGCTCACCAAGACAGGGCTTCTCCTTCGGCTCTGGAAACACCATATATTTT. Its translation is CASSPRQGFSFGSGNTIYF.

V is TRBV29-1 and J is TRBJ1-1, with 7 positions matching TRBD1. Germline CDR1 is SQVTM and CDR2 is ANQGSEA. The CDR3 runs to 14 residues. V lost 4 bases and J lost 4; bases outside the gene matches: 9. The CDR3 region is CSVGRQGRLTEAFF. The CDR3 DNA reads as TGCAGCGTTGGCCGACAGGGACGTCTCACTGAAGCTTTCTTT.

The chain is built from TRBV24-1 and TRBJ2-5; the D gene is possibly TRBD2 (6 bases). Looked up from germline, CDR1 is KGHDR and CDR2 is SFDVKD. The CDR3 has 16 residues. V lost 3 bases to trimming and J lost 5 bases, with 18 bases between them. The CDR3 loop reads CATSDTQKGLAETQYF. CDR3 bases: TGTGCCACCAGTGATACCCAAAAGGGGCTAGCGGAGACCCAGTACTTC.

V gene TRBV6-6 combines with J gene TRBJ2-5, with 7 positions matching TRBD1. Trimming removed 7 bases from V and 4 bases from J; junction bases left unmatched: 6. The CDR3 totals 13 residues. Per the germline V gene, CDR1 is MNHNY and CDR2 is SVGAGI (reference sequence). Here the CDR3 reads CASNRQGSETQYF. CDR3 in DNA: TGTGCCAGCAACCGACAGGGTTCAGAGACCCAGTACTTC.

This chain connects TRBV20-1 to TRBJ2-2; D is uncertain. From germline, CDR1 is DFQATT and CDR2 SNEGSKA (reference sequence). V lost 2 bases and J lost 4, with 2 bases in between. The CDR3 has 11 amino acids. CDR3 sequence (DNA): TGCAGTGCTAGACGCACCGGGGAGCTGTTTTTT. It translates to CSARRTGELFF.

V is TRBV5-5 and J is TRBJ2-5, with a tentative D call TRBD1 (5 bases). Per the germline V gene, CDR1 is SGHKS and CDR2 is YYEKEE (reference sequence). Deletions cut 4 bases from V and 2 bases from J, with 15 bases between. The CDR3 is 15 residues long. The DNA for the CDR3 is TGTGCCAGCAGCACTGTAAGGACACTACAAGAGACCCAGTACTTC. It yields the protein CASSTVRTLQETQYF.

This clone was detected many times. The V gene is TRBV7-7, the J gene TRBJ2-1, with no clear D. The V and J ends lost 0 bases and 9 bases respectively, with 9 bases between them. Germline values: CDR1 SSHAT, CDR2 FNYEAQ (reference sequence). The CDR3 contains 13 residues. The CDR3 nucleotides read TGTGCCAGCAGCTTAGCGTTTGGCACTGAGCAGTTCTTC. Amino acids: CASSLAFGTEQFF.

This chain uses TRBV24-1 with TRBJ2-3, with 11 bases aligning to TRBD2. The V and J ends lost 3 bases and 0 bases, in that order; junction bases with no gene match: 7. Per germline, CDR1 KGHDR and CDR2 SFDVKD. There are 18 residues in the CDR3. CDR3 residues: CATSDAGTSGPSTDTQYF. The CDR3 DNA is TGTGCCACCAGTGATGCCGGGACTAGCGGACCTAGCACAGATACGCAGTATTTT.

The CDR3 DNA reads as TGTGCCTGGAGTCCCAGGGCTAGCAATCAGCCCCAGCATTTT. It specifies CAWSPRASNQPQHF. This chain links TRBV30 with TRBJ1-5; D is possibly TRBD1 (5 bases). Looked up from germline, CDR1 is GTSNPN and CDR2 is SVGIG (reference sequence). This CDR3 contains 14 residues. Trimming left V 2 bases short and J 0 bases short, with 8 bases between. Complete variable domain (other parts from reference TRBV30 and TRBJ1-5): SQTIHQWPATLVQPVGSPLSLECTVEGTSNPNLYWYRQAAGRGLQLLFYSVGIGQISSEVPQNLSASRPQDRQFILSSKKLLLSDSGFYLCAWSPRASNQPQHFGDGTRLSIL.

CDR3 coding DNA: TGTGCCAGCAGCTTGGGACAGGGATGGGATAGCAATCAGCCCCAGCATTTT. It translates to CASSLGQGWDSNQPQHF. This rearrangement joins TRBV7-6 to TRBJ1-5; TRBD1 matches at 9 bases. The ends lost 3 bases at V and 0 bases at J; junction bases unmatched: 6. The CDR3 spans 17 residues. CDR1 is SGHVS, CDR2 FNYEAQ, per germline.

The chain uses TRBV19 and TRBJ1-1; D is unclear. This CDR3 has 14 residues. Trimming pared 7 bases from V and 4 bases from J, leaving 16 bases between. CDR1 and CDR2 from the germline V gene are LNHDA and SQIVND (reference sequence). The CDR3 sequence: CASTGRSGSTEAFF. As DNA, the CDR3 is TGTGCCAGTACCGGACGGTCCGGGAGCACTGAAGCTTTCTTT. The full variable domain, with the rest looked up from reference TRBV19 and TRBJ1-1, is DGGITQSPKYLFRKEGQNVTLSCEQNLNHDAMYWYRQDPGQGLRLIYYSQIVNDFQKGDIAEGYSVSREKKESFPLTVTSAQKNPTAFYLCASTGRSGSTEAFFGQGTRLTVV.

This chain connects TRBV15 to TRBJ2-3; 8 bases are shared with TRBD2. CDR3 length: 18 residues. Germline V gives CDR1 LNHNV, CDR2 YYDKDF (reference sequence). Trimming took 3 bases from V and 2 from J; bases not matched to a gene: 13. The CDR3 reads CATSSPDGVAGYTDTQYF. CDR3 coding DNA: TGTGCCACCAGCAGTCCGGACGGGGTAGCGGGGTACACAGATACGCAGTATTTT.

V and J are TRBV7-2 and TRBJ2-3, with a possible D match to TRBD2 (6 bases). The CDR3 has 16 amino acids. Germline V CDR1 and CDR2: SGHTA, FQGNSA. V was trimmed by 3 bases and J by 2 bases, leaving 15 bases between them. The CDR3 DNA reads as TGTGCCAGCAGCTTTAGCGGATTACACTCCACAGATACGCAGTATTTT. This codes for CASSFSGLHSTDTQYF.

By share, this clone ranks as medium-sized. This CDR3 is CASSENSGRYNEQFF. CDR3 nucleotide sequence: TGTGCCAGCAGTGAAAATAGCGGGAGATACAATGAGCAGTTCTTC. The chain couples TRBV2 to TRBJ2-1; 9 positions agree with TRBD2. The CDR3 loop spans 15 amino acids. Germline CDR1 and CDR2: SNHLY and FYNNEI. J gave up 4 bases and V 2 bases, and 3 bases lay outside the gene matches.